This TCR beta chain was sequenced in a study of neurological immune-mediated disorders. TCRdb redid the calling of the 5' RACE reads with MiXCR, one entry per CDR3 protein. The sample shows tens of thousands of distinct CDR3 sequences, more than 3.5% of them seen only once. Germline V gene sequence: CDR1 DFQATT, CDR2 SNEGSKA (reference sequence). Trimming shortened V by 3 bases and J by 3 bases, and 15 bases separated the two germline ends. This CDR3 is 14 amino acids long. This clonotype showed up many times. The sequenced sample consisted of PBMCs. This clonotype was obtained from a man in his 60s with multiple sclerosis. V is TRBV20-1 and J is TRBJ2-7, with D unresolved. In DNA form, the CDR3 reads TGCAGTGCTAGTTATGACCAAAATCTCTACGAGCAGTACTTC. Translated: CSASYDQNLYEQYF.